The 2 T cell receptor beta chains below all came from one sample that was sequenced in a study of CD8 T cells in Susac syndrome. Roughly 0.45 to 1 ug RNA was reverse transcribed with random hexamers. TCRdb itself ran the immunoSEQ multiplex PCR reads through MiXCR, one entry per CDR3 protein. This table holds almost 450,000 distinct CDR3 sequences, around 85% found once. The material sequenced was CD8+ T cells from PBMCs. These receptors were collected from a human donor with multiple sclerosis.

The genes are TRBV29-1 and TRBJ2-7; 8 nucleotides agree with TRBD2. V lost 5 bases to trimming and J lost 2 bases; unmatched junction nucleotides: 5. The CDR3 has 13 amino acids. Per the germline V gene, CDR1 is SQVTM and CDR2 is ANQGSEA. In DNA, the CDR3 is TGCAGCGTTCTAGCGGGCCTTACCTACGAGCAGTACTTC. Amino acid sequence: CSVLAGLTYEQYF.

The chain links TRBV27 to TRBJ2-7; 11 nucleotides match TRBD1. Looked up from germline, CDR1 is MNHEY and CDR2 is SMNVEV (reference sequence). The CDR3 spans 15 residues. V lost 1 base, J lost 12 bases, and 11 bases stayed unmatched. The CDR3 bases are TGTGCCAGCAGTTTATATCCGGGACAGGGGGTTAAACTGTACTTC. Translated: CASSLYPGQGVKLYF.